This TCR beta chain comes out of a study of blood T cell repertoires in COVID-19. Study processing details: Amplification with reference gene primers provided the estimates of nucleated cell counts. Produced via immunoSEQ multiplex PCR; TCRdb's table is partial and in-frame only. D and trimming were read from the DNA, whereas the V and J calls and clone size are those reported in that table. The data hold about 350,000 clones, with roughly 89% observed a single time. Germline V gene data show CDR1 as MGHRA and CDR2 as YSYEKL. The V end was cut by 1 base, the J end by 5 bases, with 6 bases between. The CDR3 spans 13 residues.

V is TRBV4-1 and J is TRBJ2-1; no clear D. The receptor was isolated from a woman younger than 30 who had recovered from COVID-19. Sequenced material: peripheral blood. The CDR3 sequence is CASSQGVHNEQFF. As DNA, the CDR3 is TGCGCCAGCAGCCAAGGAGTGCACAATGAGCAGTTCTTC.